This is a list of T cell receptor beta chains from one sample in a study of early T cells in non-severe SARS-CoV-2 infection. Via MiXCR, TCRdb re-called the 5' RACE reads, giving one row per CDR3 protein. The table has under 90,000 distinct CDR3 sequences, 13% to 15% seen once. The sample consisted of whole blood. Receptors were obtained from an adult who was a healthcare worker with PCR-confirmed SARS-CoV-2 infection or an uninfected control (not recorded which). CDR3s include the opening cysteine and the closing phenylalanine or tryptophan. The D gene is left open where the match is weak. Clone sizes are given selectively: once, few, many, or a class where the clone is expanded.

clone size	CDR3 length	D gene	V gene	J gene	CDR3 DNA	CDR3 protein
many	12	-	TRBV20-1	TRBJ1-2	TGCACCGAGGATGGGGTCTCCTATGGCTACACCTTC	CTEDGVSYGYTF
few	15	-	TRBV7-2	TRBJ2-7	TGTGCCAGCAGCGCGGGGTCCGGAGGGGAATACGAGCAGTACTTC	CASSAGSGGEYEQYF
few	13	-	TRBV6-5	TRBJ2-1	TGTGCCAGCCGACGGACGACCCGCAATGAGCAGTTCTTC	CASRRTTRNEQFF
once	16	-	TRBV12-3/TRBV12-4	TRBJ1-2	TGTGCCAGCAGCCTATCAGCCATAGGGGGAAACTATGGCTACACCTTC	CASSLSAIGGNYGYTF
few	12	-	TRBV10-2	TRBJ2-7	TGCGCCAGCAGTGGTCCCTCCTACGAGCAGTACTTC	CASSGPSYEQYF
few	14	-	TRBV20-1	TRBJ2-6	TGCAGTGCAGCCCCGGGTTCTGGGGCCAACGTCCTGACTTTC	CSAAPGSGANVLTF
many	11	-	TRBV20-1	TRBJ2-7	TGCAGTGCTATCCGCAGGGTCGAGCAGTACTTC	CSAIRRVEQYF
many	18	TRBD2	TRBV7-2	TRBJ2-7	TGTGCCAGCAGCCCCCCCGCAACACTAGCGGGGGTTTCCTACGAGCAGTACTTC	CASSPPATLAGVSYEQYF
-	14	-	TRBV27	TRBJ1-2	TGTGCCAGCAGTTTGAAGCACAAGAACTATGGCTACACCTTC	CASSLKHKNYGYTF
few	16	-	TRBV27	TRBJ2-2	TGTGCCAGCAGTTGGCTCCCCCCGGGGGTTACCGGGGAGCTGTTTTTT	CASSWLPPGVTGELFF
few	13	-	TRBV7-9	TRBJ1-5	TGTGCCAGCAGCACAACCCCGAATCAGCCCCAGCATTTT	CASSTTPNQPQHF
many	12	-	TRBV19	TRBJ2-3	TGTGCCAGCCGAGGGCCTGGGGATACGCAGTATTTT	CASRGPGDTQYF
few	14	TRBD1	TRBV20-1	TRBJ2-7	TGCAGTGCTAGGTCGGGACAGACTACCTACGAGCAGTACTTC	CSARSGQTTYEQYF
medium-sized	16	TRBD2	TRBV6-4	TRBJ2-3	TGTGCCAGCAGTGACTCTGCTAGCGGGGGGACAGATACGCAGTATTTT	CASSDSASGGTDTQYF